One and the same sample provided the 22 T cell receptor beta chains below, sequenced in a study of T cell responses to AZD1222 COVID-19 vaccine (TCRdb year 2021). The library relied on the immunoSEQ multiplex PCR assay. Entries here come from immuneACCESS through TCRdb and include only in-frame sequences with V and J called. Some clones fail to appear in such tables; in the studies checked, an unresolved V gene covers under half of the shortfall, and the cause of the remainder is unknown. The sample table records over 90,000 clones; 85% to 90% of these occur just once. The top ten hold 9.5% to 13% of the sample. This specimen's time point label, interpreted: about 28 days (+/-7) after the second vaccine dose. The material sequenced was peripheral blood, taken 28 days after the second AZD1222 dose. The source of these receptors is an adult who received the AZD1222 COVID-19 vaccine.

The V call is TRBV11-3, the J call TRBJ2-3; D is unresolved. CDR1 SGHNT and CDR2 YENEEA come from the germline V gene. Trimming shortened V by 5 bases and J by 0 bases, and 15 bases separated the two germline ends. This CDR3 has 16 amino acids. The CDR3 coding sequence is TGTGCCAGCAGCCAAGGAGTTGCTGCTAGCACAGATACGCAGTATTTT. Protein: CASSQGVAASTDTQYF.

This chain joins TRBV6-4 and TRBJ1-1, with D hard to call. V lost 6 bases to trimming and J lost 2 bases, with 10 bases between them. CDR3 length: 13 amino acids. CDR1 is MRHNA, CDR2 SNTAGT, per germline. CDR3 in amino acids: CASSDGENTEAFF. For the CDR3, the DNA is TGTGCCAGCAGCGACGGAGAAAACACTGAAGCTTTCTTT.

The CDR3 DNA is TGCGCCAGCAGCCAAGATCCTCAACAGAATAGCAATCAGCCCCAGCATTTT. Translated: CASSQDPQQNSNQPQHF. This chain links TRBV4-3 with TRBJ1-5; no clear D. V gave up 0 bases and J gave up 0 bases, with 12 bases separating them. The CDR3 spans 17 residues. CDR1 is LGHNA and CDR2 is YSLEER in the germline V gene.

The chain combines TRBV30 with TRBJ1-4, with D unclear. Trimming stripped 5 bases from V and 3 bases from J, with 13 bases between. CDR1 is GTSNPN and CDR2 is SVGIG in the germline V gene (reference sequence). This CDR3 comprises 14 residues. CDR3 nucleotides: TGTGCCTGGGGGATTAATCTGGCTAATGAAAAACTGTTTTTT. Amino acids: CAWGINLANEKLFF.

This sequence joins TRBV4-1 and TRBJ2-2, with a weak D call TRBD2 (6 bases). V was pared by 4 bases and J by 7 bases, with 13 bases between. CDR3 size: 14 residues. Germline V gives CDR1 MGHRA, CDR2 YSYEKL. The CDR3 region has the DNA TGCGCCAGCAGCCTTGCTTCGGGAGTCGGGGAGCTGTTTTTT. It encodes CASSLASGVGELFF.

This chain links TRBV11-1 with TRBJ1-1; 8 nucleotides match TRBD1. CDR1 is SGHAT, CDR2 FQDESV, per germline (reference sequence). The CDR3 covers 13 residues. J was trimmed by 6 bases and V by 3 bases; bases with no gene match: 3. In nucleotides, the CDR3 is TGTGCCAGCAGCTTGGAGACAGGGGCTGAAGCTTTCTTT. Translating gives CASSLETGAEAFF.

The chain couples TRBV5-6 to TRBJ1-1; D call uncertain. Germline V gene data show CDR1 as SGHDT and CDR2 as YYEEEE. Trimming removed 5 bases from V and 3 bases from J, with 11 bases in between. The CDR3 is 13 residues long. As DNA, the CDR3 is TGTGCCAGCAGTTCCCCGGGCCACACTGAAGCTTTCTTT. Its protein product is CASSSPGHTEAFF.

The J gene is TRBJ2-2, the V gene TRBV2; 7 bases fit TRBD1. This CDR3 spans 16 amino acids. V trimming: 6 bases; J trimming: 7 bases; junction bases outside the gene matches: 14. Germline V gene sequence: CDR1 SNHLY, CDR2 FYNNEI. The CDR3, as DNA: TGTGCCAGCAGGAAGGGGGCTAGCATGTCGTTCGGGGAGCTGTTTTTT. Translation gives CASRKGASMSFGELFF.

This clone has a handful of counts. This chain uses TRBV12-3 or TRBV12-4 with TRBJ2-2; D is uncertain. This CDR3 region has 12 residues. The ends were cut back, 3 bases at V and 7 bases at J, with 6 bases in the middle. CDR3 in DNA: TGTGCCAGCAGTTTTCTAGGCGGGGAGCTGTTTTTT. Its translation: CASSFLGGELFF.

This CDR3 reads CASSQAGGDYGYTF. CDR3 bases: TGCGCCAGCAGCCAGGCGGGGGGCGACTATGGCTACACCTTC. The rearrangement joins TRBV4-1 to TRBJ1-2; D might be TRBD1 (6 bases). Germline CDR1 reads MGHRA; CDR2 reads YSYEKL. The CDR3 is made up of 14 amino acids. With 3 bases removed from V and 3 bases from J, the gap between germline ends came to 11 bases.

The V call is TRBV7-2, the J call TRBJ2-7, with D possibly TRBD1 on 6 matching bases. The CDR3 covers 14 residues. Germline V gene data show CDR1 as SGHTA and CDR2 as FQGNSA. The V gene lost 2 bases and the J gene lost 6 bases, with 14 bases spanning the gap. The chain's CDR3 is CASSLRGQGSEQYF. The CDR3 DNA sequence: TGTGCCAGCAGCTTAAGAGGTCAGGGGAGCGAGCAGTACTTC.

The rearrangement uses TRBV6-2 or TRBV6-3 and TRBJ1-5; D not certain. The CDR3 sequence is 14 residues long. Germline CDR1 reads MNHEY; CDR2 reads SVGEGT. Trimming left V 2 bases short and J 5 bases short, with 10 bases between. The CDR3 DNA is TGTGCCAGCAGTTACCCCCAGGAGCATCAGCCCCAGCATTTT. Translation gives CASSYPQEHQPQHF.

The chain combines TRBV2 with TRBJ2-1, with D maybe TRBD2 (5 bases). V was pared by 2 bases and J by 6 bases, with 17 bases between. The length of the CDR3 is 16 residues. Germline loops: CDR1 SNHLY, CDR2 FYNNEI. The chain's CDR3 is CASSEIRAGGFNEQFF. The CDR3 DNA follows: TGTGCCAGCAGTGAAATTCGGGCGGGTGGCTTCAATGAGCAGTTCTTC.

The chain links TRBV6-4 to TRBJ1-2; D is unclear. This CDR3 comprises 14 residues. Germline CDR1 reads MRHNA; CDR2 reads SNTAGT. V lost 3 bases and J lost 7, with 15 bases in between. The CDR3 region is CASSEGFRRGGYTF. The DNA of the CDR3 is TGTGCCAGCAGTGAAGGATTTCGACGGGGTGGCTACACCTTC.

The rearrangement links TRBV7-9 to TRBJ1-1, with no clear D. The length of the CDR3 is 15 residues. Germline values: CDR1 SEHNR, CDR2 FQNEAQ (reference sequence). V shed 2 bases and J shed 0 bases, with 10 bases lying between them. In DNA, the CDR3 is TGTGCCAGCAGCTTAAGAGTCCGGGTGAACACTGAAGCTTTCTTT. Translation: CASSLRVRVNTEAFF.

A few counts support this clone. A read error may produce the germline difference seen at one junction end. This rearrangement joins TRBV18 to TRBJ1-1, with D unresolved. This CDR3 has 14 residues. Germline V lookup: CDR1 KGHSH, CDR2 LQKENI. DNA of the CDR3: TGTGCCAGCTTACCAAATCGGGGTCAAACTGAAGCTTTCTTT. This translates into CASLPNRGQTEAFF.

The chain links TRBV7-2 to TRBJ1-2; D is unclear. CDR1 is SGHTA, CDR2 FQGNSA, per germline. V lost 2 bases, J lost 8 bases, and 9 bases lay in between. CDR3 length: 12 residues. DNA of the CDR3: TGTGCCAGCAGCTTAAGGGCGGCAGGCTACACCTTC. Amino acid sequence: CASSLRAAGYTF. The whole variable domain, filled in from reference TRBV7-2 and TRBJ1-2, reads GAGVSQSPSNKVTEKGKDVELRCDPISGHTALYWYRQSLGQGLEFLIYFQGNSAPDKSGLPSDRFSAERTGGSVSTLTIQRTQQEDSAVYLCASSLRAAGYTFGSGTRLTVV.

In this sample, this clone turned up a few times. DNA of the CDR3: TGTGCCAGCAGCTTAGGGGGAGGAGCTAATGAAAAACTGTTTTTT. Protein product: CASSLGGGANEKLFF. The chain has TRBV13 and TRBJ1-4; D remains unclear. The length of the CDR3 is 15 residues. V lost 0 bases, J lost 3 bases, and 8 bases lay in between. Germline loops: CDR1 PRHDT, CDR2 FYEKMQ (reference sequence).

V gene TRBV5-1 combines with J gene TRBJ2-1, with TRBD2 matching over 8 bases. The CDR3 has 16 residues. V dropped 0 bases and J dropped 4; count of bases not matched to a gene: 6. Germline V CDR1 and CDR2: SGHRS, YFSETQ. The chain's CDR3 is CASSLAVSGEYNEQFF. The CDR3 DNA reads as TGCGCCAGCAGCTTGGCAGTTAGCGGGGAATACAATGAGCAGTTCTTC.

The chain joins TRBV19 to TRBJ1-5; D perhaps matches TRBD1 (6 bases). CDR3 length equals 15 residues. V was trimmed by 3 bases and J by 7 bases, leaving 16 bases between them. CDR1 is LNHDA, CDR2 SQIVND, per germline (reference sequence). The CDR3 DNA is TGTGCCAGTAGTATTGGGGGGGGACATGGGCAGCCCCAGCATTTT. As protein: CASSIGGGHGQPQHF.

The chain employs TRBV28 and TRBJ1-4; D possibly corresponds to TRBD1 (6 bases). Trimming removed 1 base from V and 1 base from J, with 10 bases in between. The CDR3 has 16 amino acids. Per germline, CDR1 MDHEN and CDR2 SYDVKM. DNA of the CDR3: TGTGCCAGCAGTTTATCAGGGGAAGGAACTAATGAAAAACTGTTTTTT. This encodes CASSLSGEGTNEKLFF. Based on the CDR3 plus reference TRBV28 and TRBJ1-4, the full variable domain is DVKVTQSSRYLVKRTGEKVFLECVQDMDHENMFWYRQDPGLGLRLIYFSYDVKMKEKGDIPEGYSVSREKKERFSLILESASTNQTSMYLCASSLSGEGTNEKLFFGSGTQLSVL.

J is TRBJ2-5 and V is TRBV9, with no clear D. Trimming stripped 0 bases from V and 5 bases from J, with 8 bases between. The CDR3 contains 13 residues. Germline assignment: CDR1 SGDLS and CDR2 YYNGEE. The CDR3 DNA reads TGTGCCAGCAGCGTAGGTACTTCCGAGACCCAGTACTTC. This sequence encodes CASSVGTSETQYF.